What follows are 9 T cell receptor beta chains derived from one specimen sequenced in a study of tumor and adjacent non-tumor tissue in lung cancer. This sample's RNA came from whole unsorted tissue. Three rounds of nested PCR, following a modified ARM-PCR protocol, produced the TCRbeta library. TCRdb analysed the multiplex PCR reads with MiXCR anew, one entry per CDR3 protein. The sample shows about 200,000 distinct CDR3 sequences, 71% of them seen only once. Material: lung tumor tissue. The receptors were sampled from a man in his fifties or sixties with non-small cell lung cancer.

Of note for this clonotype: A read error may account for a junction end that differs from germline. The chain uses TRBV6-5 and TRBJ2-7; TRBD1 agrees at 7 bases. Germline CDR1 reads MNHEY; CDR2 reads SVGAGI. The CDR3 runs 16 residues. The CDR3 protein is CTSSAWGQSSSYEQYF. CDR3 DNA: TGTACCAGCAGCGCTTGGGGACAGTCTAGCTCCTACGAGCAGTACTTC.

As to this clonotype: The junction departs from germline at one end; a sequencing error may be responsible. This sequence joins TRBV4-3 and TRBJ2-1; D call uncertain. The CDR3 has 15 amino acids. Germline CDR1 LGHNA, CDR2 YSLEER. The CDR3 loop is CTSSQFPHSSGEQFF. The CDR3 nucleotides read TGCACCAGCAGCCAATTCCCCCATTCCAGTGGTGAGCAGTTCTTC.

The chain is built from TRBV6-1 and TRBJ2-1; 11 bases fit TRBD1. V gave up 9 bases and J gave up 1 base; unmatched junction bases: 11. CDR3 length: 17 amino acids. The germline CDR1 and CDR2 sequences are MNHNS and SASEGT. CDR3 protein: CARPRDRGTLSYNEQFF. CDR3 nucleotides: TGTGCCAGACCTCGGGACAGGGGGACTTTATCCTACAATGAGCAGTTCTTC.

The chain couples TRBV20-1 to TRBJ2-2; maybe TRBD1 (6 bases). Germline CDR1 and CDR2: DFQATT and SNEGSKA (reference sequence). The CDR3 length is 13 residues. The germline V and J ends were trimmed by 6 bases and 8 bases, with 16 bases remaining between them. The CDR3 DNA reads TGCAGTGCGGGCGCCCCAGGGACAGGGGAGCTGTTTTTT. It encodes CSAGAPGTGELFF.

About this clonotype itself: This may be a read error: a much more frequent sequence differs by one nucleotide. This rearrangement joins TRBV29-1 to TRBJ2-5; 9 bases fit TRBD1. CDR3 size: 17 residues. Germline V gene sequence: CDR1 SQVTM, CDR2 ANQGSEA. V trimming: 0 bases; J trimming: 7 bases; junction bases outside the gene matches: 15. The CDR3 nucleotides are TGCAGCGTTGAAGATTCTTTCCGGGACAGGGAATTAAGGACCCAGTACTTC. Amino acids: CSVEDSFRDRELRTQYF.

Points on this clonotype: A much bigger clone sits one base away, suggesting this may be a read error. The chain has TRBV10-2 and TRBJ1-1, with 9 bases lining up with TRBD1. V shed 7 bases and J 5 bases; nucleotides not matched to a gene: 11. The germline V gene has CDR1 WSHSY and CDR2 SAAADI. This CDR3 region has 15 residues. In DNA, the CDR3 is TGCGCCAGCAATGGGTCACAGGGGGCGCGGACTGAAGCTTTCTTT. Protein product: CASNGSQGARTEAFF.

The chain uses TRBV11-2 and TRBJ2-5; TRBD1 matches 7 bases. CDR3 size: 13 residues. With 8 bases clipped from V and 5 bases from J, the junction kept 8 bases outside the gene matches. Looked up from germline, CDR1 is SGHAT and CDR2 is FQNNGV. The CDR3 DNA sequence: TGTGCCAGCTCCGGACAGGTTCTGGAGACCCAGTACTTC. This codes for CASSGQVLETQYF.

Concerning this clonotype itself: At one end the junction does not follow the germline gene, possibly because of a read error. The J gene is TRBJ2-7, the V gene TRBV11-3, with D unclear. The CDR3 consists of 14 residues. Germline V gives CDR1 SGHNT, CDR2 YENEEA. CDR3 amino acids: CASSLTALSYEKYF. The CDR3 DNA reads as TGTGCCAGCAGCCTGACGGCTCTATCCTACGAGAAGTACTTC. The full variable domain, its missing parts supplied by reference TRBV11-3 and TRBJ2-7, is EAGVVQSPRYKIIEKKQPVAFWCNPISGHNTLYWYLQNLGQGPELLIRYENEEAVDDSQLPKDRFSAERLKGVDSTLKIQPAELGDSAVYLCASSLTALSYEKYFGPGTRLTVT.

The CDR3 nucleotides read TGTGCCAGCGGCCATTACGCGGGAGCGGCCAATGAGCAGTTCTTC. This gives the protein CASGHYAGAANEQFF. The rearrangement links TRBV11-2 to TRBJ2-1, with 7 bases matching TRBD2. The CDR3 loop spans 15 amino acids. Germline loops: CDR1 SGHAT, CDR2 FQNNGV. The junction had 13 bases not matched to a gene; V was cut back by 8 bases and J by 6 bases.